This T cell receptor (beta chain) was observed in a study of T cells in Graves' hyperthyroidism and ophthalmopathy. TCR beta CDR3 regions were amplified from RNA. The HTBI set primed first-round TCR CDR3 RT-PCR. TCRdb passed the multiplex PCR reads through MiXCR, listing each CDR3 protein once. The sample carries around 580,000 distinct CDR3 sequences, about half recorded once. V shed 5 bases, J shed 5 bases, and the junction held 16 bases outside the gene matches. CDR1 is SGHAT, CDR2 FQDESV, per germline (reference sequence). The CDR3 consists of 17 residues. The chain is built from TRBV11-1 and TRBJ1-2; TRBD1 aligns across 8 bases. Sequenced sample: peripheral blood or thyroid tissue (not recorded which). This TCR came from a woman younger than 30 with Graves' hyperthyroidism. Here the CDR3 reads CASSVEDPLDRAYGYTF. The CDR3 DNA follows: TGTGCCAGCAGCGTTGAAGATCCCTTGGACAGGGCGTATGGCTACACCTTC.